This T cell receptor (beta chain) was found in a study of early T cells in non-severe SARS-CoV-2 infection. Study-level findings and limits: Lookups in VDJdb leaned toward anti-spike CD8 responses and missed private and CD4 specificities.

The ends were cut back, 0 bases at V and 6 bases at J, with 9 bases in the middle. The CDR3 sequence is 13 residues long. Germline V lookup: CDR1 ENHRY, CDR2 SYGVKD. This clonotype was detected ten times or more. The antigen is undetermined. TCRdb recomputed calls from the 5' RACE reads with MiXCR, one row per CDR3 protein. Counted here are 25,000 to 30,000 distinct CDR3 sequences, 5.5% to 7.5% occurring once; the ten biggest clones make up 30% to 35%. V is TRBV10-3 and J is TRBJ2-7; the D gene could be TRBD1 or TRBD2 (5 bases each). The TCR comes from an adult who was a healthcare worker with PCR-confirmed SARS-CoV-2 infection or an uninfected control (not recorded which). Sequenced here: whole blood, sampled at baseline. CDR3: CAISESGGGEQYF. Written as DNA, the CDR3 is TGTGCCATCAGTGAGTCGGGTGGGGGCGAGCAGTACTTC.